This is a list of T cell receptor beta chains from one sample in a study of blood T cells in healthy people across ages. Using its own MiXCR run on the 5' RACE reads, TCRdb lists one record per CDR3 protein. Of 850,000 to 950,000 distinct CDR3 sequences listed, around 30% are singletons. Sequences were obtained from blood. These receptors all come from a woman older than 75 in good health. CDR3s include the opening cysteine and the closing phenylalanine or tryptophan. D genes are given only for firm matches. Not every row has a clone size; where given, it reads once, few, many or a size class.

clone size: many; D gene: TRBD2; V gene: TRBV10-2; J gene: TRBJ2-3; CDR3 DNA: TGCGCCAGCAGTTTTTCTAGCGGGGGGGCGATGGGTACGCAGTATTTT; CDR3 protein: CASSFSSGGAMGTQYF
clone size: many; D gene: TRBD2; V gene: TRBV6-2/TRBV6-3; J gene: TRBJ2-3; CDR3 DNA: TGTGCCAGCAGGACTAGCGGGGGGAGGACAGATACGCAGTATTTT; CDR3 protein: CASRTSGGRTDTQYF
clone size: NA; D gene: NA; V gene: TRBV2; J gene: TRBJ2-7; CDR3 DNA: TGTGCCAGCAGTGAATCGCTTTACGAGCAGTACTTC; CDR3 protein: CASSESLYEQYF
clone size: NA; D gene: NA; V gene: TRBV7-6; J gene: TRBJ1-4; CDR3 DNA: TGTGCCAGCAGCTTATACGGTGAAGAACTGTTTTTT; CDR3 protein: CASSLYGEELFF
clone size: NA; D gene: NA; V gene: TRBV2; J gene: TRBJ1-2; CDR3 DNA: TGTGCCAGCAGTGTACAATCCTGGGGGGGCTACACCTTC; CDR3 protein: CASSVQSWGGYTF
clone size: few; D gene: NA; V gene: TRBV28; J gene: TRBJ1-5; CDR3 DNA: TGTGCCAGCAGTCCAGGCGGCAGGGAGGGTCAGCCCCAGCATTTT; CDR3 protein: CASSPGGREGQPQHF
clone size: NA; D gene: TRBD2; V gene: TRBV6-5; J gene: TRBJ2-7; CDR3 DNA: TGTGCCGGCAGGCCCAGCGGGGGGTACGAGCAGTACTTC; CDR3 protein: CAGRPSGGYEQYF
clone size: once; D gene: NA; V gene: TRBV3-1; J gene: TRBJ1-2; CDR3 DNA: TGTGCCAGCAGGGGGATAGACTATGGCTACACCTTC; CDR3 protein: CASRGIDYGYTF
clone size: few; D gene: NA; V gene: TRBV29-1; J gene: TRBJ2-1; CDR3 DNA: TGCAGCGTTGACGGGGGCTGGCAGACCCAGTTCTTC; CDR3 protein: CSVDGGWQTQFF
clone size: NA; D gene: TRBD1; V gene: TRBV18; J gene: TRBJ2-3; CDR3 DNA: TGTGCCAGCTCACCAACAGGGACAGGGCCTAGCACAGATGCGCAGTATTTT; CDR3 protein: CASSPTGTGPSTDAQYF
clone size: few; D gene: NA; V gene: TRBV7-2; J gene: TRBJ2-5; CDR3 DNA: NA; CDR3 protein: CASSLADRDGYTFGSGTKYF
clone size: NA; D gene: TRBD1; V gene: TRBV6-2/TRBV6-3; J gene: TRBJ1-1; CDR3 DNA: TGTGCCAGCAGCCTAACACAGGGGGCAGGAAGGACTGAAGCTTTCTTT; CDR3 protein: CASSLTQGAGRTEAFF
clone size: NA; D gene: NA; V gene: TRBV20-1; J gene: TRBJ1-2; CDR3 DNA: TGCAGTGCTAGTAGCTCTCCCCCGGGTCGTGGCTACACCTTC; CDR3 protein: CSASSSPPGRGYTF
clone size: many; D gene: TRBD1; V gene: TRBV29-1; J gene: TRBJ2-1; CDR3 DNA: TGCAGCGTTGCGGGACAGGGAATTTATGAGCAGTTCTTC; CDR3 protein: CSVAGQGIYEQFF
clone size: NA; D gene: NA; V gene: TRBV11-3; J gene: TRBJ2-1; CDR3 DNA: TGTGCCTGCAGCAGAGGGCAGGCACCTGGGGATGAGCAGTTCTTC; CDR3 protein: CACSRGQAPGDEQFF
clone size: few; D gene: TRBD1; V gene: TRBV7-2; J gene: TRBJ2-2; CDR3 DNA: TGTGCCAGCAGCCCTCGACAGGGGGCCACCGGGGAGCTGTTTTTT; CDR3 protein: CASSPRQGATGELFF
clone size: NA; D gene: NA; V gene: TRBV20-1; J gene: TRBJ1-4; CDR3 DNA: TGCAGTGCTAGTCCCGGGGGTCTCTCTAATGAAAAACTGTTTTTT; CDR3 protein: CSASPGGLSNEKLFF
clone size: many; D gene: TRBD1; V gene: TRBV7-2; J gene: TRBJ1-1; CDR3 DNA: TGTGCCAGCAGCTTAGGGCCCACAGGGGTTGGGACTGAAGCTTTCTTT; CDR3 protein: CASSLGPTGVGTEAFF
clone size: many; D gene: TRBD1; V gene: TRBV25-1; J gene: TRBJ1-2; CDR3 DNA: TGTGCCAGCAGTGAATATTCAACGACAGGGTATGGCTACACCTTC; CDR3 protein: CASSEYSTTGYGYTF
clone size: many; D gene: TRBD2; V gene: TRBV6-6; J gene: TRBJ2-1; CDR3 DNA: TGTGCCAGCAGGGGGGGGACTAGCGGGGGTCCTAATGAGCAGTTCTTC; CDR3 protein: CASRGGTSGGPNEQFF
clone size: many; D gene: TRBD1; V gene: TRBV18; J gene: TRBJ2-5; CDR3 DNA: TGTGCCAGCTCACGGACAGGGAATAAGATAGAGACCCAGTACTTC; CDR3 protein: CASSRTGNKIETQYF
clone size: many; D gene: TRBD2; V gene: TRBV20-1; J gene: TRBJ2-1; CDR3 DNA: TGCAGTGCTAGAGGAGGCGGGGGAACCTCCTACAATGAGCAGTTCTTC; CDR3 protein: CSARGGGGTSYNEQFF
clone size: NA; D gene: TRBD1; V gene: TRBV7-2; J gene: TRBJ1-2; CDR3 DNA: TGTGCCAGCAGCCCCATAGGGGGCTGTGGCTACACCTTC; CDR3 protein: CASSPIGGCGYTF
clone size: NA; D gene: NA; V gene: TRBV18; J gene: TRBJ1-1; CDR3 DNA: TGTGCCAGCTCACCGCGTCAGAAAGAGGACACTGAAGCTTTCTTT; CDR3 protein: CASSPRQKEDTEAFF
clone size: many; D gene: NA; V gene: TRBV5-1; J gene: TRBJ2-5; CDR3 DNA: TGCGCCAGCAGCCATGGAATGGGGGAAGAGACCCAGTACTTC; CDR3 protein: CASSHGMGEETQYF
clone size: NA; D gene: NA; V gene: TRBV4-1; J gene: TRBJ2-2; CDR3 DNA: TGCGCCAGCAGCCTGAGAAGTGGGGGCAACACCGGGGAGCTGTTTTTT; CDR3 protein: CASSLRSGGNTGELFF
clone size: many; D gene: TRBD2; V gene: TRBV30; J gene: TRBJ2-5; CDR3 DNA: TGTGCCTGGAGTCGGCGGGGGGGCCAAGAGACCCAGTACTTC; CDR3 protein: CAWSRRGGQETQYF
clone size: NA; D gene: NA; V gene: TRBV28; J gene: TRBJ2-6; CDR3 DNA: TGTGCCAGCACCCTAGGGGTGGCTGGGGCCAACGTCCTGACTTTC; CDR3 protein: CASTLGVAGANVLTF
clone size: NA; D gene: NA; V gene: TRBV5-1; J gene: TRBJ2-7; CDR3 DNA: TGCGCCAGCAGCTTCGATCAGCGGATATACGAGCAGTACTTC; CDR3 protein: CASSFDQRIYEQYF
clone size: many; D gene: NA; V gene: TRBV6-6; J gene: TRBJ2-7; CDR3 DNA: TGTGCCAGCAGTAATACAGGAACCGAGCAGTACTTC; CDR3 protein: CASSNTGTEQYF
clone size: NA; D gene: NA; V gene: TRBV12-3/TRBV12-4; J gene: TRBJ2-7; CDR3 DNA: TGTGCCAGCAGTTTAGACTATCCCTACAGTGAGCAGTACTTC; CDR3 protein: CASSLDYPYSEQYF
clone size: NA; D gene: TRBD1; V gene: TRBV20-1; J gene: TRBJ2-6; CDR3 DNA: TGCAGTGCTAGAGGCCGTACAGGGGTTGGGCTCTCTGGGGCCAACGTCCTGACTTTC; CDR3 protein: CSARGRTGVGLSGANVLTF
clone size: many; D gene: TRBD2; V gene: TRBV25-1; J gene: TRBJ2-3; CDR3 DNA: TGTGCCAGCAGTGGGACTAGCACAGATCTGGATACGCAGTATTTT; CDR3 protein: CASSGTSTDLDTQYF
clone size: NA; D gene: NA; V gene: TRBV20-1; J gene: TRBJ1-1; CDR3 DNA: TGCAGTGCGCGTAGAGGTATTGACACTGAAGCTTTCTTT; CDR3 protein: CSARRGIDTEAFF
clone size: NA; D gene: NA; V gene: TRBV12-3/TRBV12-4; J gene: TRBJ2-2; CDR3 DNA: TGTGCCAGCAGAGACGGGGAATTATTGAGGGAGCTGTTTTTT; CDR3 protein: CASRDGELLRELFF
clone size: many; D gene: NA; V gene: TRBV20-1; J gene: TRBJ2-1; CDR3 DNA: TGCAGTGCTAGAGATCGAACTCCACTAGTAAGGTCCTACAATGAGCAGTTCTTC; CDR3 protein: CSARDRTPLVRSYNEQFF
clone size: few; D gene: NA; V gene: TRBV20-1; J gene: TRBJ1-3; CDR3 DNA: TGCAGTGGAATCGGAAACTCTGGAAACACCATATATTTT; CDR3 protein: CSGIGNSGNTIYF
clone size: many; D gene: NA; V gene: TRBV2; J gene: TRBJ2-3; CDR3 DNA: TGTGCCAGCAGTGAACGGGGGAATACGCAGTATTTT; CDR3 protein: CASSERGNTQYF
clone size: NA; D gene: NA; V gene: TRBV1; J gene: TRBJ2-7; CDR3 DNA: TGCACCAGTAGACCAGGGGGGGCATTTGTCGCCGAGCAGTACTTC; CDR3 protein: CTSRPGGAFVAEQYF
clone size: few; D gene: NA; V gene: TRBV14; J gene: TRBJ2-6; CDR3 DNA: TGTGCCAGCAGCCAAGGGGTACGGGTCGCAACCTCTGGGGCCAACGTCCCGACTTTC; CDR3 protein: CASSQGVRVATSGANVPTF
clone size: NA; D gene: TRBD1; V gene: TRBV6-2/TRBV6-3; J gene: TRBJ2-7; CDR3 DNA: TGTGCCAGCAGTTACTCGAGGGGACAGAGGATCGAGCAGTACTTC; CDR3 protein: CASSYSRGQRIEQYF
clone size: few; D gene: NA; V gene: TRBV5-8; J gene: TRBJ1-1; CDR3 DNA: TGTGCCAGCAGCTTCCCAGGACAGCTGAACACTGAAGCTTTCTTT; CDR3 protein: CASSFPGQLNTEAFF
clone size: NA; D gene: TRBD2; V gene: TRBV27; J gene: TRBJ2-3; CDR3 DNA: TGTGCCAGCAGACTAGGAGCCACTAGCGGGAGGACCGAGAATACGCAGTATTTT; CDR3 protein: CASRLGATSGRTENTQYF
clone size: many; D gene: TRBD2; V gene: TRBV3-1; J gene: TRBJ2-5; CDR3 DNA: TGTGCCAGCAGCCAAGATAATCTAGCGGGGGTCCAAGAGACCCAGTACTTC; CDR3 protein: CASSQDNLAGVQETQYF
clone size: NA; D gene: TRBD1; V gene: TRBV28; J gene: TRBJ1-6; CDR3 DNA: TGTGCCAGCAGTTTCCGGCCGGGACAGAGGAATTCACCCCTCCACTTT; CDR3 protein: CASSFRPGQRNSPLHF
clone size: few; D gene: TRBD2; V gene: TRBV7-2; J gene: TRBJ2-7; CDR3 DNA: TGTGCCAACAGCTCTAGCGGGGGACTTAACTACGAGCAGTACTTC; CDR3 protein: CANSSSGGLNYEQYF
clone size: NA; D gene: NA; V gene: TRBV6-5; J gene: TRBJ2-3; CDR3 DNA: TGTGCCAGCAGTTACTCGAGCCCACCGGGGGGAGGGGGCCGAGTGCCTACGCAGTATTTT; CDR3 protein: CASSYSSPPGGGGRVPTQYF
clone size: NA; D gene: NA; V gene: TRBV18; J gene: TRBJ2-1; CDR3 DNA: TGTGCCAGCTCACCAAGGGTTGCCTACAATGAGCAGTTCTTC; CDR3 protein: CASSPRVAYNEQFF
clone size: NA; D gene: NA; V gene: TRBV7-2; J gene: TRBJ2-6; CDR3 DNA: TGTGCCAGCGGCTTACACGGTTCTGGGGCCAACGTCCTGACTTTC; CDR3 protein: CASGLHGSGANVLTF
clone size: once; D gene: TRBD2; V gene: TRBV20-1; J gene: TRBJ2-1; CDR3 DNA: TGCAGTGCTAGGACTAGCGGGAGGGACCACAATGAGCAGTTCTTC; CDR3 protein: CSARTSGRDHNEQFF
clone size: few; D gene: NA; V gene: TRBV12-3/TRBV12-4; J gene: TRBJ1-5; CDR3 DNA: TGTGCCAGCAGTTTTACCCGGGACGATCAGCCCCAGCATTTT; CDR3 protein: CASSFTRDDQPQHF
clone size: NA; D gene: TRBD1; V gene: TRBV20-1; J gene: TRBJ2-1; CDR3 DNA: TGCAGTGCTAGAGATCCGACAGGGCCGGATGAGCAGTTCTTC; CDR3 protein: CSARDPTGPDEQFF
clone size: many; D gene: NA; V gene: TRBV5-4; J gene: TRBJ2-5; CDR3 DNA: TGTGCCAGCAGGAGGGGCACCAGGGAAGAGACCCAGTACTTC; CDR3 protein: CASRRGTREETQYF